The clone carrying this T cell receptor (beta chain) was seen more than once but under ten times. Its antigen is unknown. The data are from a study of identical twins. General study findings and limits: Instead of following the same donors, the conclusions were based on cross-sectional statistical analysis. In monozygotic twins, models underestimated the sharing of out-of-frame TCR alpha.

TCRdb independently ran MiXCR on the 5' RACE reads; one entry per CDR3 protein. The data show hundreds of thousands of distinct CDR3 sequences, approximately 25% seen once. Healthy Caucasians were all of the donors. After removal of 5 bases from V and 0 bases from J, the junction contained 6 bases not matched to a gene. The CDR3 is 16 residues long. These data were likewise used in another study, on T cells expressing NK-cell markers.

The sequenced sample was CD4+ T cells sorted from blood. The TCR was taken from a woman aged 18-29 years in good health. The rearrangement joins TRBV12-3 or TRBV12-4 to TRBJ2-3; 9 nucleotides align to TRBD2. The CDR3 loop is CASSPRLAASTDTQYF. The CDR3 DNA reads as TGTGCCAGCAGTCCGCGACTAGCGGCCAGCACAGATACGCAGTATTTT.